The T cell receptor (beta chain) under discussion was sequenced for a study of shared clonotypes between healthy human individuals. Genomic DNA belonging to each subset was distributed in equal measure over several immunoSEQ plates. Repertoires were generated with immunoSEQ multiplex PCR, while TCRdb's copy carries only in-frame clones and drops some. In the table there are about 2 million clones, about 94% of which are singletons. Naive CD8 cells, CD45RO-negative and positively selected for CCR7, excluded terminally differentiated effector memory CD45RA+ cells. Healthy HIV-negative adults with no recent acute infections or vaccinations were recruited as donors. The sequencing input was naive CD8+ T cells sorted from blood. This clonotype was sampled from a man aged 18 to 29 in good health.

CDR3 region: CASFGSGRPGELFF. The CDR3 nucleotides are TGTGCCAGCTTTGGTAGCGGGAGACCCGGGGAGCTGTTTTTT. This chain uses TRBV6-6 with TRBJ2-2, with 9 bases that match TRBD2. Germline CDR1 and CDR2: MNHNY and SVGAGI (reference sequence). With V trimmed by 8 bases and J by 6 bases, 7 bases remained unmatched. This CDR3 has 14 residues.